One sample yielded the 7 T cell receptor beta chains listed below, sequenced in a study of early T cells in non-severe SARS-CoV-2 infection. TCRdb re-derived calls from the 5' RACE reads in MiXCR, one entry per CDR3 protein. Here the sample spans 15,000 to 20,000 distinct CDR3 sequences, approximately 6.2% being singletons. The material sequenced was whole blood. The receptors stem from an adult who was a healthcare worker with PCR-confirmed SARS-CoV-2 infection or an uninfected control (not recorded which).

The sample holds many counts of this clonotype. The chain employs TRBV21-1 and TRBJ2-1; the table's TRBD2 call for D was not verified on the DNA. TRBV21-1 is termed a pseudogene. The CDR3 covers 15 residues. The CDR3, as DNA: TGTGCCAGCAGCAAAAGAGGGACTAGAAACAATGAGCAGTTCTTC. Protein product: CASSKRGTRNNEQFF.

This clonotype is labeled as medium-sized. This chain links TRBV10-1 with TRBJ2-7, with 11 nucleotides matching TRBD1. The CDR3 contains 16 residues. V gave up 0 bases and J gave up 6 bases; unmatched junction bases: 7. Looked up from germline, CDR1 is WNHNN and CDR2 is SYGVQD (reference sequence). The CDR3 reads CASSESFGQGAGEQYF. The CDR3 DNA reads TGCGCCAGCAGTGAGTCTTTCGGACAGGGGGCTGGCGAGCAGTACTTC.

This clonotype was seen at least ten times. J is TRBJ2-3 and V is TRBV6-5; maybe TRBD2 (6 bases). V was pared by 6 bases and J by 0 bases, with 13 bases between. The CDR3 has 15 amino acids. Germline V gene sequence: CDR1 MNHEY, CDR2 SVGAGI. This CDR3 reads CASRFTGSSTDTQYF. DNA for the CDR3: TGTGCCAGCAGATTTACCGGGAGTAGCACAGATACGCAGTATTTT.

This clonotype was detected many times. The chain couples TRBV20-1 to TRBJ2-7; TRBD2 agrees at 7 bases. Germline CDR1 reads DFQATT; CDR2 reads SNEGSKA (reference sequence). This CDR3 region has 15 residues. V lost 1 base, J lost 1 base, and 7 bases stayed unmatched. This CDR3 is CSARASGKLSYEQYF. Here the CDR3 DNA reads TGCAGTGCTAGAGCCAGCGGGAAACTTTCCTACGAGCAGTACTTC.

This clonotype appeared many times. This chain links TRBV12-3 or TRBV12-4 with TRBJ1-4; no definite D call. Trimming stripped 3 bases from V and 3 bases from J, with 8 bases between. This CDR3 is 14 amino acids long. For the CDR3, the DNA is TGTGCCAGCAGTTTTAAACGAGCTAATGAAAAACTGTTTTTT. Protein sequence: CASSFKRANEKLFF.

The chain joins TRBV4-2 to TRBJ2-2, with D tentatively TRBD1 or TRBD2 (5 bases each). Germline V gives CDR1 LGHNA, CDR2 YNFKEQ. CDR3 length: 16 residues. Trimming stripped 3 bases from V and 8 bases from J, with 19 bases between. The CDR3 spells CASSQEGTQGLGELFF. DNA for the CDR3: TGTGCCAGCAGCCAGGAAGGGACCCAAGGGTTGGGGGAGCTGTTTTTT.

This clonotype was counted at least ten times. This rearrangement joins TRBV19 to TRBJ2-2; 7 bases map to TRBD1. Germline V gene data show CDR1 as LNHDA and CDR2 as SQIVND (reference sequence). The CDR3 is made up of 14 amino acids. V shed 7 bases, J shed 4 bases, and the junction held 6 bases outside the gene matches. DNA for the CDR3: TGTGCCAGTACCCCAGGGACAGTCACCGGGGAGCTGTTTTTT. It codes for CASTPGTVTGELFF.